Sequencing of this T cell receptor (beta chain) was carried out in a study of T cell repertoires in cytomegalovirus infection. About the study: Public TCR beta signature analysis indicated the presence of both CMV infection and matching HLA type. Study results and limitations: Ex vivo, HLA-C-restricted CMV-specific TCR beta clonotypes prevailed over the rest of the response. The cumulative frequency of public TCR beta families distinguished individuals who carried CMV together with the relevant HLA.

TCRdb re-called the reads through MiXCR, storing one row per CDR3 protein. Of 650,000 to 900,000 distinct CDR3 sequences in the sample, roughly 29% were seen once. The length of the CDR3 is 12 residues. CDR1 WNHNN and CDR2 SYGVQD come from the germline V gene (reference sequence). V was pared by 2 bases and J by 9 bases, with 5 bases between. This clonotype was detected a few times. The antigen is undetermined. The sample consisted of cultured CD8+ T cells from PBMCs, taken from culture after CMV antigen stimulation. The TCR comes from a human donor in good health (CMV status not recorded). Some clones in this sample may be carry-over from other donors' samples. The chain recombines TRBV10-1 with TRBJ1-6; tentatively, D is TRBD1 (5 bases). In DNA, the CDR3 is TGCGCCAGCAGTGAGGGGGCTTCACCCCTCCACTTT. Its translation: CASSEGASPLHF.